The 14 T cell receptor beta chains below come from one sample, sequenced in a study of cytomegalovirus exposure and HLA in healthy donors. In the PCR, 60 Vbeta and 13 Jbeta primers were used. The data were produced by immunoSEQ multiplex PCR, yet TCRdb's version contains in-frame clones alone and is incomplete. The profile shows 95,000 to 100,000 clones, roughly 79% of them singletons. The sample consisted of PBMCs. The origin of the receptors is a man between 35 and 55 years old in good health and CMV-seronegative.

This CDR3 is CASSLLAGKQFF. CDR3 DNA sequence: TGTGCCAGCAGCTTGCTAGCGGGCAAGCAGTTCTTC. The chain carries TRBV7-9 and TRBJ2-1, with 8 bases matching TRBD2. This CDR3 region has 12 residues. The V and J ends lost 3 bases and 11 bases, in that order; junction bases with no gene match: 3. Germline CDR1 is SEHNR and CDR2 is FQNEAQ (reference sequence). Full variable domain (remainder filled in from reference TRBV7-9 and TRBJ2-1): DTGVSQNPRHKITKRGQNVTFRCDPISEHNRLYWYRQTLGQGPEFLTYFQNEAQLEKSRLLSDRFSAERPKGSFSTLEIQRTEQGDSAMYLCASSLLAGKQFFGPGTRLTVL.

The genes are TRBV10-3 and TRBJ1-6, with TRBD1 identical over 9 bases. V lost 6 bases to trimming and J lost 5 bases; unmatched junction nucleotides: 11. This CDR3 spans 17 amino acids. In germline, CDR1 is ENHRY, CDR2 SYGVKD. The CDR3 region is CAIRDPGQGEDNSPLHF. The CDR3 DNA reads TGTGCCATCAGGGATCCGGGACAGGGCGAAGATAATTCACCCCTCCACTTT.

The CDR3 loop is CASSSPTATANSYEQYF. CDR3 DNA: TGTGCCAGCAGCTCCCCAACAGCGACAGCTAACTCCTACGAGCAGTACTTC. The gene calls are TRBV7-8 and TRBJ2-7; TRBD1 is a possible D gene (5 bases). The CDR3 loop spans 17 amino acids. Trimming shortened V by 4 bases and J by 0 bases, and 19 bases separated the two germline ends. Germline V gives CDR1 SGHVS, CDR2 FQNEAQ.

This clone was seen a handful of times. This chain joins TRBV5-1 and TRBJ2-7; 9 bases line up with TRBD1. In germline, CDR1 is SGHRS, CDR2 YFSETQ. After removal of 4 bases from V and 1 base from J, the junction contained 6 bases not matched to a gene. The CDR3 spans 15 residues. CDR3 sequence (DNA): TGCGCCAGCAGCACCTCCGGGACAGGGTCCTACGAGCAGTACTTC. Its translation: CASSTSGTGSYEQYF.

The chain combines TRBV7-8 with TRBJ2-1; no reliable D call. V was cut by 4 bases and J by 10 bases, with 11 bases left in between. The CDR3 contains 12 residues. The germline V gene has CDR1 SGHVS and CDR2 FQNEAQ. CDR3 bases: TGTGCCAGCAGCTCCAGTATGAGGGAGCAGTTCTTC. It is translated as CASSSSMREQFF.

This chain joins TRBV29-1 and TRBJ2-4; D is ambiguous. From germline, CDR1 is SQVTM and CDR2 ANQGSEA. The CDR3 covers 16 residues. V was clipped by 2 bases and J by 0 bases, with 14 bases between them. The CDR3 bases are TGCAGCGTTGAATCGGGTAGCCCTTTAGCCAAAAACATTCAGTACTTC. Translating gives CSVESGSPLAKNIQYF.

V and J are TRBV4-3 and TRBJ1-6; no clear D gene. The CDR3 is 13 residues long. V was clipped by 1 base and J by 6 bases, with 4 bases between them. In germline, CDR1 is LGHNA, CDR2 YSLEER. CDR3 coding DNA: TGCGCCAGCAGCCAAGGACTTAATTCACCCCTCCACTTT. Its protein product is CASSQGLNSPLHF.

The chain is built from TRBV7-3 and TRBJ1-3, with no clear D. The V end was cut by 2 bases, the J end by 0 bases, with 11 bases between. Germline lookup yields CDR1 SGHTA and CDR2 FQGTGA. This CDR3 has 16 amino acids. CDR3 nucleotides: TGTGCCAGCAGCTTAGGAATAGACTCCTCTGGAAACACCATATATTTT. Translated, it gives CASSLGIDSSGNTIYF.

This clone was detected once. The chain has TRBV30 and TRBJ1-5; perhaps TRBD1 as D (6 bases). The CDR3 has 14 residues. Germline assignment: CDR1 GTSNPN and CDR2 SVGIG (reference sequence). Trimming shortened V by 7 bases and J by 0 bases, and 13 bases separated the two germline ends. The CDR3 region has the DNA TGTGCCTCAGGACAGCCAAATAGCAATCAGCCCCAGCATTTT. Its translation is CASGQPNSNQPQHF. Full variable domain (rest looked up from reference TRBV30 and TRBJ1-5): SQTIHQWPATLVQPVGSPLSLECTVEGTSNPNLYWYRQAAGRGLQLLFYSVGIGQISSEVPQNLSASRPQDRQFILSSKKLLLSDSGFYLCASGQPNSNQPQHFGDGTRLSIL.

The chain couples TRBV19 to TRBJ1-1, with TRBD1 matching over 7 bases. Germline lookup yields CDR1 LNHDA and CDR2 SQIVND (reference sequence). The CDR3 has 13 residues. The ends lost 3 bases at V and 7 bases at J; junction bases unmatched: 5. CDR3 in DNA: TGTGCCAGTAGTATTGCGGACAGGAATGAAGCTTTCTTT. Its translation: CASSIADRNEAFF. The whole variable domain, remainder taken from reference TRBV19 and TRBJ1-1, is DGGITQSPKYLFRKEGQNVTLSCEQNLNHDAMYWYRQDPGQGLRLIYYSQIVNDFQKGDIAEGYSVSREKKESFPLTVTSAQKNPTAFYLCASSIADRNEAFFGQGTRLTVV.

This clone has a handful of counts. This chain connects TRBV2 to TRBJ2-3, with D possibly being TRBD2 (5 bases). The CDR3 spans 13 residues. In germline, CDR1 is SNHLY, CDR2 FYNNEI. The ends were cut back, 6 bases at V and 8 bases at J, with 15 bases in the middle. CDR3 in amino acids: CASSEWTPGTQYF. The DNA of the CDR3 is TGTGCCAGCAGCGAATGGACTCCAGGTACGCAGTATTTT.

The CDR3 sequence: CASSLVEGNEQYF. The DNA of the CDR3 is TGTGCCAGCAGCTTAGTAGAGGGCAACGAGCAGTACTTC. The chain joins TRBV7-7 to TRBJ2-7; perhaps TRBD2 as D (5 bases). CDR1 SSHAT and CDR2 FNYEAQ come from the germline V gene (reference sequence). This CDR3 has 13 residues. The V and J ends lost 1 base and 5 bases respectively, with 9 bases between them.

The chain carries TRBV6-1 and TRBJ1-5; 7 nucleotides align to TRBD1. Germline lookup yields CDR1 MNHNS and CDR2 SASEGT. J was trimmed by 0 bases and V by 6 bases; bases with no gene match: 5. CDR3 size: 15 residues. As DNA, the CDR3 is TGTGCCAGCAGCGGACAGGAGTATAGCAATCAGCCCCAGCATTTT. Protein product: CASSGQEYSNQPQHF.

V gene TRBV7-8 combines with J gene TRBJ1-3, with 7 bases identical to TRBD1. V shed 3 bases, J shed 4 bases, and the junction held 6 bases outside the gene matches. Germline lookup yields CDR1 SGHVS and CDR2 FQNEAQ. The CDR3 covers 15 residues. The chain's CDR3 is CASSFTPDRGNTIYF. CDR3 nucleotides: TGTGCCAGCAGCTTCACCCCGGACAGGGGAAACACCATATATTTT.